A single sample gave rise to the 28 T cell receptor beta chains below, sequenced in a study of T cells in Graves' hyperthyroidism and ophthalmopathy. The CDR3 regions of TCR beta were amplified from RNA transcripts. RT-PCR in the first round (using the HTBI primer set) targeted the TCR CDR3. Using its own MiXCR run on the multiplex PCR reads, TCRdb lists one record per CDR3 protein. The table has hundreds of thousands of distinct CDR3 sequences, just under 20% seen once. Input material: blood. These TCRs come from a man between 35 and 55 years old with Graves' ophthalmopathy.

This clonotype was counted only a few times. The chain couples TRBV13 to TRBJ2-2; weak D call: TRBD1 (6 bases). The V end lost 2 bases, the J end lost 7 bases, and 14 bases lay between the germline ends. CDR1 and CDR2 (germline): PRHDT, FYEKMQ (reference sequence). The CDR3 loop spans 15 amino acids. The CDR3 reads CASSLWGTKHGELFF. DNA for the CDR3: TGTGCCAGCAGCTTATGGGGGACAAAGCACGGGGAGCTGTTTTTT.

Many counts were recorded for this clonotype. This chain joins TRBV2 and TRBJ1-1, with no clear D. V was trimmed by 6 bases and J by 0 bases, leaving 2 bases between them. This CDR3 region has 11 residues. CDR1 and CDR2 (germline): SNHLY, FYNNEI. CDR3: CASRLNTEAFF. DNA of the CDR3: TGTGCCAGCAGATTGAACACTGAAGCTTTCTTT.

A note on this clonotype: A read error may explain this, as a much larger clone is one base away. The rearrangement links TRBV20-1 to TRBJ2-7, with D perhaps TRBD2 (6 bases). Trimming left V 3 bases short and J 1 base short, with 19 bases between. The CDR3 loop spans 16 amino acids. CDR1 is DFQATT and CDR2 is SNEGSKA in the germline V gene (reference sequence). CDR3 region: CSARGVGLPSSYEQYF. The CDR3 nucleotides are TGCAGTGCTAGGGGGGTGGGACTTCCGAGTTCCTACGAGCAGTACTTC.

The chain couples TRBV20-1 to TRBJ1-2; 10 bases are shared with TRBD1. V dropped 5 bases and J dropped 4; count of bases not matched to a gene: 4. In germline, CDR1 is DFQATT, CDR2 SNEGSKA (reference sequence). This CDR3 has 13 amino acids. The CDR3 bases are TGCAGTGCTGACAGGGGGCGCCTCTATGGCTACACCTTC. Amino acids: CSADRGRLYGYTF.

The V call is TRBV4-1, the J call TRBJ2-2, with 9 nucleotides matching TRBD2. Germline CDR1 MGHRA, CDR2 YSYEKL. There are 19 residues in the CDR3. J was trimmed by 5 bases and V by 4 bases; bases with no gene match: 17. DNA of the CDR3: TGCGCCAGCAGCCGGTTTTGGAGCGGGAGGTATCGGGGGACCGGGGAGCTGTTTTTT. This sequence encodes CASSRFWSGRYRGTGELFF.

Turning to this clonotype: An end of the junction does not agree with germline; a read error may underlie this. DNA for the CDR3: TGTGCCTGGAGTCTAGCTAGCGGGAGCACAGGTACGCAGTATTTT. Translating it yields CAWSLASGSTGTQYF. The J gene is TRBJ2-3, the V gene TRBV30, with 10 bases identical to TRBD2. Per germline, CDR1 GTSNPN and CDR2 SVGIG (reference sequence). The CDR3 has 15 residues.

The chain combines TRBV5-6 with TRBJ1-1; D ambiguous. The CDR3 contains 14 residues. Trimming took off 3 bases at V and 0 bases at J, with 9 bases between the two ends. Germline lookup yields CDR1 SGHDT and CDR2 YYEEEE. The CDR3 bases are TGTGCCAGCAGCTCCTCCCTCTTGAACACTGAAGCTTTCTTT. It is translated as CASSSSLLNTEAFF.

This clonotype appeared many times. The chain employs TRBV7-8 and TRBJ1-1; D is possibly TRBD1 (5 bases). This CDR3 is built from 14 residues. V was pared by 6 bases and J by 4 bases, with 15 bases between. Germline values: CDR1 SGHVS, CDR2 FQNEAQ. The CDR3 spells CASSSAGVGTEAFF. In nucleotides, the CDR3 is TGTGCCAGCAGTTCCGCGGGGGTAGGCACTGAAGCTTTCTTT.

This clonotype was counted between two and nine times. This chain joins TRBV20-1 and TRBJ2-3, with D hard to call. Trimming took 1 base from V and 0 from J, leaving 11 bases between them. The CDR3 has 15 residues. Germline CDR1 and CDR2: DFQATT and SNEGSKA (reference sequence). CDR3 sequence: CSARAAQLSTDTQYF. The CDR3 region has the DNA TGCAGTGCTAGAGCGGCACAGCTGAGCACAGATACGCAGTATTTT.

Here the CDR3 reads CSATNPTGGNEQFF. Written as DNA, the CDR3 is TGCAGTGCAACTAACCCAACAGGTGGCAATGAGCAGTTCTTC. The chain combines TRBV20-1 with TRBJ2-1; tentatively, D is TRBD1 (5 bases). CDR1 is DFQATT, CDR2 SNEGSKA, per germline (reference sequence). V gave up 6 bases and J gave up 6 bases, with 18 bases separating them. This CDR3 is 14 amino acids long.

Only a few counts were recorded for this clonotype. The V call is TRBV12-3 or TRBV12-4, the J call TRBJ1-4; D is undetermined. Deletions cut 6 bases from V and 4 bases from J, with 9 bases between. This CDR3 spans 13 amino acids. DNA for the CDR3: TGTGCCAGCAGCAGGCGGAATAATGAAAAACTGTTTTTT. Translated, it gives CASSRRNNEKLFF.

The chain recombines TRBV28 with TRBJ1-3; D is possibly TRBD1 (6 bases). CDR3 length equals 15 residues. V was pared by 6 bases and J by 5 bases, with 17 bases between. Germline V lookup: CDR1 MDHEN, CDR2 SYDVKM. The DNA for the CDR3 is TGTGCCAGCAGCATTCCCGGGACAAATCGAAACACCATATATTTT. This sequence encodes CASSIPGTNRNTIYF.

The table lists this clonotype with a few counts. The chain couples TRBV20-1 to TRBJ2-1, with 7 bases fitting TRBD2. The CDR3 has 12 residues. CDR1 is DFQATT and CDR2 is SNEGSKA in the germline V gene (reference sequence). Trimming cost V 3 bases and J 8 bases; bases outside gene matches: 4. Here the CDR3 reads CSARGGSHEQFF. The CDR3 bases are TGCAGTGCTAGGGGGGGGAGCCATGAGCAGTTCTTC.

The count of this clonotype is one. Being one base from a much bigger clone, this may be a read error. The J gene is TRBJ1-1, the V gene TRBV7-3; D perhaps matches TRBD1 (6 bases). This CDR3 has 14 residues. The germline V gene has CDR1 SGHTA and CDR2 FQGTGA. Trimming left V 5 bases short and J 7 bases short, with 17 bases between. The CDR3 loop is CASSLIGGLNEAFF. The CDR3 DNA reads TGTGCCAGCAGCCTCATAGGGGGTCTGAATGAAGCTTTCTTT.

The gene calls are TRBV20-1 and TRBJ2-5; 10 bases agree with TRBD2. V lost 4 bases and J lost 5; bases outside the gene matches: 10. CDR3 length: 15 amino acids. CDR1 is DFQATT and CDR2 is SNEGSKA in the germline V gene (reference sequence). The CDR3 DNA follows: TGCAGTGCTACCTCGCCTAGCGGGGGAGGGGAGACCCAGTACTTC. It codes for CSATSPSGGGETQYF.

This clonotype was seen repeatedly, ten times or more. J is TRBJ2-5 and V is TRBV6-6; a possible D gene is TRBD2 (6 bases). V lost 2 bases and J 3 bases, leaving 10 bases between the germline ends. The length of the CDR3 is 14 residues. CDR1 and CDR2 (germline): MNHNY, SVGAGI (reference sequence). The CDR3: CASSYGGSKETQYF. CDR3 DNA sequence: TGTGCCAGCAGTTACGGGGGGTCGAAAGAGACCCAGTACTTC.

The rearrangement uses TRBV7-9 and TRBJ2-3, with 8 bases matching TRBD2. Germline CDR1 is SEHNR and CDR2 is FQNEAQ (reference sequence). This CDR3 contains 16 residues. The trim removed 3 bases at V and 0 bases at J, leaving 5 bases unmatched. Written as DNA, the CDR3 is TGTGCCAGCAGCTTCTCCTCTAGCGGGAGCACAGATACGCAGTATTTT. Its translation is CASSFSSSGSTDTQYF.

This clonotype appeared a few times. This chain joins TRBV30 and TRBJ2-1; D is possibly TRBD2 (6 bases). Looked up from germline, CDR1 is GTSNPN and CDR2 is SVGIG (reference sequence). Trimming removed 2 bases from V and 2 bases from J, with 16 bases in between. The CDR3 is made up of 16 amino acids. The CDR3 nucleotides are TGTGCCTGGAGTAAGGCCGTTGGAGGGACCTACAATGAGCAGTTCTTC. This codes for CAWSKAVGGTYNEQFF. Full variable domain (missing parts from reference TRBV30 and TRBJ2-1): SQTIHQWPATLVQPVGSPLSLECTVEGTSNPNLYWYRQAAGRGLQLLFYSVGIGQISSEVPQNLSASRPQDRQFILSSKKLLLSDSGFYLCAWSKAVGGTYNEQFFGPGTRLTVL.

This rearrangement joins TRBV20-1 to TRBJ2-7; 10 bases match TRBD2. J gave up 3 bases and V 4 bases, and 12 bases lay outside the gene matches. CDR1 and CDR2 from the germline V gene are DFQATT and SNEGSKA (reference sequence). There are 16 residues in the CDR3. The CDR3 DNA reads TGCAGTGCTAACTCCCCTCTCCGACTAGCGGGCTACGAGCAGTACTTC. This encodes CSANSPLRLAGYEQYF.

This clonotype was seen more than once but under ten times. The rearrangement links TRBV6-1 to TRBJ2-7; D is ambiguous. There are 13 residues in the CDR3. Trimming took off 8 bases at V and 5 bases at J, with 16 bases between the two ends. CDR1 is MNHNS and CDR2 is SASEGT in the germline V gene. The CDR3 here is CASGKGNQDEQYF. DNA for the CDR3: TGTGCCAGCGGAAAGGGCAATCAGGACGAGCAGTACTTC.

In its sample, this clonotype was seen a few times. The V and J genes are TRBV30 and TRBJ1-3; a weak D match, TRBD1 (6 bases). CDR1 and CDR2 from the germline V gene are GTSNPN and SVGIG (reference sequence). V lost 4 bases to trimming and J lost 0 bases, with 13 bases between them. This CDR3 spans 15 amino acids. For the CDR3, the DNA is TGTGCCTGGACCACACAGGGAAGCTCTGGAAACACCATATATTTT. It is translated as CAWTTQGSSGNTIYF.

This clonotype came up a few times. The rearrangement uses TRBV18 and TRBJ1-6, with TRBD1 identical over 7 bases. The CDR3 loop spans 17 amino acids. The ends lost 1 base at V and 5 bases at J; junction bases unmatched: 8. Germline CDR1 reads KGHSH; CDR2 reads LQKENI. In DNA form, the CDR3 reads TGTGCCAGCTCACCACGGGCGGGACAGAGCGATAATTCACCCCTCCACTTT. Protein product: CASSPRAGQSDNSPLHF.

This clonotype was counted ten times or more. The rearrangement links TRBV5-6 to TRBJ2-1; D might be TRBD1 (5 bases). V lost 0 bases to trimming and J lost 14 bases, with 12 bases between them. Per the germline V gene, CDR1 is SGHDT and CDR2 is YYEEEE. CDR3 size: 12 residues. Here the CDR3 DNA reads TGTGCCAGCAGCTTGGAGGGGCCCGAGAAGTTCTTC. Its protein product is CASSLEGPEKFF. The whole variable domain, filled in from reference TRBV5-6 and TRBJ2-1, reads DAGVTQSPTHLIKTRGQQVTLRCSPKSGHDTVSWYQQALGQGPQFIFQYYEEEERQRGNFPDRFSGHQFPNYSSELNVNALLLGDSALYLCASSLEGPEKFFGPGTRLTVL.

V gene TRBV10-3 combines with J gene TRBJ1-2; D not resolved. This CDR3 is 11 amino acids long. The V gene's germline CDR1 is ENHRY and CDR2 SYGVKD. The ends were cut back, 4 bases at V and 10 bases at J, with 10 bases in the middle. Here the CDR3 reads CAISGLSVYTF. In DNA, the CDR3 is TGTGCCATCAGTGGTCTGTCGGTCTACACCTTC.

This chain uses TRBV29-1 with TRBJ2-1; TRBD1 is a possible D gene (5 bases). Germline CDR1 is SQVTM and CDR2 is ANQGSEA. The CDR3 contains 8 residues. The CDR3 DNA reads TGCACAACAGGTCCCCAGTTCTTC. Its translation: CTTGPQFF.

This clonotype has just a few counts. The genes are TRBV29-1 and TRBJ2-2; D is undetermined. V shed 3 bases and J shed 1 base, with 6 bases lying between them. In germline, CDR1 is SQVTM, CDR2 ANQGSEA. This CDR3 contains 13 residues. The DNA for the CDR3 is TGCAGCGTTGATCCCCAGAACACCGGGGAGCTGTTTTTT. Protein: CSVDPQNTGELFF.

The V gene is TRBV4-1, the J gene TRBJ2-2, with 10 bases aligning to TRBD2. The junction had 5 bases not matched to a gene; V was cut back by 3 bases and J by 7 bases. The germline CDR1 and CDR2 sequences are MGHRA and YSYEKL. This CDR3 is 15 amino acids long. The CDR3 sequence is CASSHLAGAIGELFF. DNA of the CDR3: TGCGCCAGCAGCCACCTAGCGGGAGCGATCGGGGAGCTGTTTTTT.

This chain uses TRBV12-3 or TRBV12-4 with TRBJ1-5; D gene uncertain. This CDR3 region has 16 residues. V was pared by 1 base and J by 0 bases, with 10 bases between. The CDR3 bases are TGTGCCAGCAGTTTAGTTGGGGTCGTTAGCAATCAGCCCCAGCATTTT. This gives the protein CASSLVGVVSNQPQHF.